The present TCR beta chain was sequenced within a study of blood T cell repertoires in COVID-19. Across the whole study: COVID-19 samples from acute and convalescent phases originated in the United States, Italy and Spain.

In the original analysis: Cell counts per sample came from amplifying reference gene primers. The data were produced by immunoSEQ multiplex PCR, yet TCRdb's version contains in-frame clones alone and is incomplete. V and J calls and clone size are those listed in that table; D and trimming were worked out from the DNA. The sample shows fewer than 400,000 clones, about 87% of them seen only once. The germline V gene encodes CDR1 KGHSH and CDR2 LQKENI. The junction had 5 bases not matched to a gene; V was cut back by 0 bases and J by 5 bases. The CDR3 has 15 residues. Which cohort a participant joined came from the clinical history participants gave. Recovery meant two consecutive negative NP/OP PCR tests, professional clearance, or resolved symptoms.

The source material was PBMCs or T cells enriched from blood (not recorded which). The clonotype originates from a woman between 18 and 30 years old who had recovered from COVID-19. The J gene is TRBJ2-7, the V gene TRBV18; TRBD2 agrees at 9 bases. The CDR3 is CASSPPISGSNEQYF. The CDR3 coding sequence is TGTGCCAGCTCACCACCTATTAGCGGGAGTAACGAGCAGTACTTC.